Below are 10 T cell receptor beta chains sequenced from a single sample in a study of blood T cell repertoires in COVID-19. Using immunoSEQ multiplex PCR, the repertoire was profiled, and TCRdb retains in-frame clones only, with some absent. Of about 200,000 clones listed, about 85% are singletons. The material sequenced was peripheral blood. The source of these receptors is a man aged 55 to 70 with COVID-19, enrolled during active disease.

The chain combines TRBV2 with TRBJ1-2; no clear D. This CDR3 region has 14 residues. Germline assignment: CDR1 SNHLY and CDR2 FYNNEI. V dropped 4 bases and J dropped 4 bases, with 13 bases sitting between them. In DNA form, the CDR3 reads TGTGCCAGCAGTGTAGCCAGGTCGCCCTATGGCTACACCTTC. It codes for CASSVARSPYGYTF.

This clone has just one count. The chain recombines TRBV28 with TRBJ1-6; 7 bases fit TRBD1. V dropped 7 bases and J dropped 9; count of bases not matched to a gene: 12. The germline V gene has CDR1 MDHEN and CDR2 SYDVKM. This CDR3 is built from 15 residues. DNA of the CDR3: TGTGCCAGCAATCCTTACAGGGGACGGGGTTCACCCCTCCACTTT. Residues: CASNPYRGRGSPLHF.

The chain uses TRBV5-1 and TRBJ1-2; 7 bases are a match to TRBD1. Germline-derived CDR1 and CDR2 are SGHRS and YFSETQ. This CDR3 is built from 14 residues. V lost 7 bases to trimming and J lost 7 bases; unmatched junction nucleotides: 13. Here the CDR3 DNA reads TGCGCCAGCTCCGGGACAGTGGAAAGATTTGGCTACACCTTC. Amino acids: CASSGTVERFGYTF.

This chain connects TRBV30 to TRBJ1-3; 7 bases are shared with TRBD1. With 2 bases clipped from V and 3 bases from J, the junction kept 1 base outside the gene matches. The CDR3 totals 13 residues. Germline CDR1 is GTSNPN and CDR2 is SVGIG (reference sequence). The CDR3 sequence is CAWSRGLGNTIYF. CDR3 DNA sequence: TGTGCCTGGAGTAGGGGGCTTGGAAACACCATATATTTT.

The V and J genes are TRBV27 and TRBJ1-4; maybe TRBD1 (6 bases). V was pared by 5 bases and J by 2 bases, with 18 bases between. Germline V gives CDR1 MNHEY, CDR2 SMNVEV (reference sequence). This CDR3 comprises 17 residues. The CDR3 protein is CASSPSRFRGTNEKLFF. The CDR3 DNA reads TGTGCCAGCAGTCCCTCAAGATTCAGGGGTACTAATGAAAAACTGTTTTTT.

The chain joins TRBV7-9 to TRBJ2-3; 14 bases are a match to TRBD2. CDR1 is SEHNR and CDR2 is FQNEAQ in the germline V gene (reference sequence). Germline trimming cut 4 bases from V and 4 bases from J; bases unmatched to any gene: 10. This CDR3 has 18 residues. The chain's CDR3 is CASSSGLAGVGPADTQYF. CDR3 nucleotides: TGTGCCAGCAGCTCGGGACTAGCGGGAGTGGGGCCGGCAGATACGCAGTATTTT.

The chain joins TRBV4-2 to TRBJ2-1; 10 bases agree with TRBD1. V gave up 3 bases and J gave up 3 bases; unmatched junction bases: 5. The CDR3 loop spans 16 amino acids. The germline CDR1 and CDR2 sequences are LGHNA and YNFKEQ. The CDR3 sequence is CASSHPGQGHYNEQFF. The DNA of the CDR3 is TGTGCCAGCAGCCACCCGGGACAGGGGCACTACAATGAGCAGTTCTTC.

The chain carries TRBV5-4 and TRBJ2-3; D is possibly TRBD1 (6 bases). CDR3 length: 15 residues. Germline V lookup: CDR1 SGHNT, CDR2 YYREEE (reference sequence). Trimming removed 4 bases from V and 3 bases from J, with 15 bases in between. The CDR3 reads CASSPGTHSTDTQYF. CDR3 nucleotide sequence: TGTGCCAGCAGCCCCGGGACACATTCTACAGATACGCAGTATTTT.

CDR3 coding DNA: TGTGCCAGCAGCGTATCGGGGTTAGCCAAAAACATTCAGTACTTC. It translates to CASSVSGLAKNIQYF. The V and J genes are TRBV9 and TRBJ2-4; maybe TRBD2 (5 bases). The CDR3 extends over 15 amino acids. The germline V gene has CDR1 SGDLS and CDR2 YYNGEE. The V end was cut by 1 base, the J end by 0 bases, with 8 bases between.

This chain uses TRBV27 with TRBJ2-4; 9 bases are a match to TRBD1. Germline V gene data show CDR1 as MNHEY and CDR2 as SMNVEV (reference sequence). The CDR3 loop spans 16 amino acids. Germline trimming cut 6 bases from V and 2 bases from J; bases unmatched to any gene: 8. The CDR3 DNA follows: TGTGCCAGCAGGCCCGGACAGGGGATTACCAAAAACATTCAGTACTTC. As protein: CASRPGQGITKNIQYF.